The source of this T cell receptor (beta chain) is a study of blood T cell repertoires in COVID-19. About the research overall: Researchers got acute and convalescent COVID-19 samples from the United States, Italy and Spain. PBMCs, B-cell-depleted T cells, or T cells provided the cDNA or gDNA that made up the material.

In the source study's methods: It was from reference gene primer amplification that nucleated cell counts were estimated. Method: immunoSEQ multiplex PCR; TCRdb's copy keeps in-frame clones and lacks some. That table is the source of V, J and clone size, and D and trimming were worked out from the DNA. The table records around 41,000 clones, around 93% of them present only once. The receptor's source is a woman in her 30s in a cohort sampled during active COVID-19. Sequenced input: peripheral blood.

The CDR3 region has the DNA TGTGCCAGCAGCCTCCAAATAGGGGGCACTGGGGCCAACGTCCTGACTTTC. This encodes CASSLQIGGTGANVLTF. The chain couples TRBV14 to TRBJ2-6, with 7 bases fitting TRBD1. The CDR3 spans 17 residues. Germline assignment: CDR1 SGHDN and CDR2 FVKESK. V trimming: 4 bases; J trimming: 2 bases; junction bases outside the gene matches: 8.